These 29 T cell receptor beta chains came from one sample sequenced in a study of blood T cell repertoires in COVID-19. The method was immunoSEQ multiplex PCR; TCRdb's version includes in-frame clones alone and lacks a portion of them. In the table there are 250,000 to 350,000 clones, 80% to 90% of which are singletons. The sequencing sample was made of peripheral blood. Receptors originate from a man between 25 and 39 years old with acute or convalescent COVID-19.

This clone is a singleton in its sample. V usage is TRBV23-1 and J usage is TRBJ2-2; a weak D match, TRBD2 (5 bases). TRBV23-1 is classed as an ORF, of uncertain function. V shed 8 bases and J shed 1 base, with 14 bases lying between them. CDR3 size: 15 residues. CDR3 in DNA: TGCGCCAGCGAACCAGACCGGGGGAACACCGGGGAGCTGTTTTTT. This sequence encodes CASEPDRGNTGELFF.

The gene calls are TRBV3-1 (or the pseudogene TRBV3-2) and TRBJ2-7; D is ambiguous. Germline CDR1 reads LGHDT; CDR2 reads YNNKEL (reference sequence). Trimming removed 10 bases from V and 1 base from J, with 11 bases in between. This CDR3 spans 12 amino acids. Here the CDR3 reads CATRSGSYEQYF. The CDR3 nucleotides are TGTGCCACACGGAGTGGATCCTACGAGCAGTACTTC.

The chain carries TRBV27 and TRBJ1-5; D ambiguous. From germline, CDR1 is MNHEY and CDR2 SMNVEV (reference sequence). The CDR3 is 14 residues long. V shed 5 bases and J shed 11 bases, with 19 bases lying between them. CDR3 nucleotides: TGTGCCAGCAGTCCCCGGTTGGAGGGATCAGCCCAGCATTTT. Translating gives CASSPRLEGSAQHF.

The chain links TRBV7-8 to TRBJ2-5, with a possible D match to TRBD2 (6 bases). CDR3 length: 17 residues. Trimming stripped 4 bases from V and 0 bases from J, with 18 bases between. The germline CDR1 and CDR2 sequences are SGHVS and FQNEAQ. The DNA of the CDR3 is TGTGCCAGCAGCTCCCGCGGAGGGTCCTTGTACCAAGAGACCCAGTACTTC. Translated: CASSSRGGSLYQETQYF.

In nucleotides, the CDR3 is TGTGCCAGCAGCTTGAAGACAGGTTACGAGCAGTACTTC. Translated, it gives CASSLKTGYEQYF. The chain has TRBV5-5 and TRBJ2-7; D perhaps matches TRBD1 (6 bases). The CDR3 runs 13 residues. In germline, CDR1 is SGHKS, CDR2 YYEKEE (reference sequence). V lost 1 base and J lost 4, with 9 bases in between.

The CDR3 sequence: CASSLIGRGVYEQYF. CDR3 nucleotides: TGTGCCAGCAGTTTAATAGGCAGGGGCGTATACGAGCAGTACTTC. The chain recombines TRBV27 with TRBJ2-7; D might be TRBD1 (6 bases). Trimming cost V 2 bases and J 4 bases, with 15 bases left between them. Per germline, CDR1 MNHEY and CDR2 SMNVEV (reference sequence). The CDR3 covers 15 residues.

The gene calls are TRBV5-1 and TRBJ1-4; 7 bases align to TRBD1. The V segment lost 4 bases and the J segment 5 bases; nucleotides outside the gene matches: 5. The germline gives CDR1 SGHRS, CDR2 YFSETQ. The CDR3 extends over 14 amino acids. The CDR3 DNA reads TGCGCCAGCAGCCGGACAGGCTCGAATGAAAAACTGTTTTTT. The encoded protein is CASSRTGSNEKLFF.

The chain combines TRBV4-2 with TRBJ2-1; 10 nucleotides line up with TRBD2. V shed 1 base and J 6 bases; nucleotides not matched to a gene: 6. The CDR3 is 16 amino acids. Germline V gives CDR1 LGHNA, CDR2 YNFKEQ. CDR3 nucleotide sequence: TGTGCCAGCAGCCAAGGACTAGCGGGCCGACCCAATGAGCAGTTCTTC. This sequence encodes CASSQGLAGRPNEQFF.

The V gene is TRBV7-9, the J gene TRBJ1-1; no reliable D call. The length of the CDR3 is 14 residues. From germline, CDR1 is SEHNR and CDR2 FQNEAQ (reference sequence). Trimming left V 4 bases short and J 2 bases short, with 11 bases between. The CDR3 coding sequence is TGTGCCAGCAGCTCTAAGTCGGGAAACACTGAAGCTTTCTTT. It yields the protein CASSSKSGNTEAFF.

The V and J genes are TRBV10-3 and TRBJ2-7; D is uncertain. Germline CDR1 ENHRY, CDR2 SYGVKD. This CDR3 comprises 14 residues. Trimming stripped 0 bases from V and 2 bases from J, with 8 bases between. The CDR3 coding sequence is TGTGCCATCAGTGAGTCTAGCCGCCCCTACGAGCAGTACTTC. This gives the protein CAISESSRPYEQYF.

The V and J genes are TRBV6-5 and TRBJ2-7, with 9 bases matching TRBD2. Losses at the gene ends were 3 bases for V and 6 bases for J; bases not matched to a gene: 6. Per germline, CDR1 MNHEY and CDR2 SVGAGI. The CDR3 sequence is 14 residues long. CDR3 sequence: CASSYSGRGGEQYF. The CDR3 DNA follows: TGTGCCAGCAGTTATTCTGGGCGGGGGGGCGAGCAGTACTTC.

The gene calls are TRBV18 and TRBJ1-4; 10 positions agree with TRBD1. CDR3 size: 15 residues. V was clipped by 0 bases and J by 5 bases; unmatched bases: 0. Germline V gives CDR1 KGHSH, CDR2 LQKENI. Here the CDR3 reads CASSPPDRGNEKLFF. Written as DNA, the CDR3 is TGTGCCAGCTCACCACCGGACAGGGGGAATGAAAAACTGTTTTTT.

This sequence joins TRBV6-4 and TRBJ2-7; 8 nucleotides match TRBD1. This CDR3 spans 14 amino acids. V lost 9 bases, J lost 5 bases, and 12 bases stayed unmatched. Germline V lookup: CDR1 MRHNA, CDR2 SNTAGT. The CDR3 DNA reads as TGTGCCAGGAGACAGGGGTTAGGGCTACACGAGCAGTACTTC. Amino acids: CARRQGLGLHEQYF.

The chain couples TRBV6-1 to TRBJ1-1, with D maybe TRBD1 (6 bases). This CDR3 is built from 14 residues. Trimming took 3 bases from V and 5 from J, leaving 13 bases between them. CDR1 MNHNS and CDR2 SASEGT come from the germline V gene. CDR3 nucleotides: TGTGCCAGCAGTGAGGGGGGGCTAGGTACTGAAGCTTTCTTT. It yields the protein CASSEGGLGTEAFF.

This chain connects TRBV15 to TRBJ2-6, with unresolved D. Trimming removed 0 bases from V and 0 bases from J, with 12 bases in between. This CDR3 is 18 amino acids long. Germline loops: CDR1 LNHNV, CDR2 YYDKDF (reference sequence). CDR3 loop: CATSRDRHRNSGANVLTF. The CDR3 DNA is TGTGCCACCAGCAGAGATCGACACCGTAACTCTGGGGCCAACGTCCTGACTTTC. The variable domain in full, completed from reference TRBV15 and TRBJ2-6, reads DAMVIQNPRYQVTQFGKPVTLSCSQTLNHNVMYWYQQKSSQAPKLLFHYYDKDFNNEADTPDNFQSRRPNTSFCFLDIRSPGLGDTAMYLCATSRDRHRNSGANVLTFGAGSRLTVL.

The genes are TRBV11-2 and TRBJ1-1; 10 nucleotides match TRBD1. J was trimmed by 7 bases and V by 2 bases; bases with no gene match: 13. The germline V gene encodes CDR1 SGHAT and CDR2 FQNNGV. This CDR3 region has 17 residues. The CDR3 protein is CASSLQLTGQGSGEAFF. CDR3 coding DNA: TGTGCCAGCAGCTTACAATTGACGGGACAGGGGTCGGGTGAAGCTTTCTTT.

The V gene is TRBV24-1, the J gene TRBJ2-2; D not certain. The CDR3 runs 12 residues. Germline CDR1 and CDR2: KGHDR and SFDVKD. The V end lost 7 bases, the J end lost 4 bases, and 6 bases lay between the germline ends. This chain's CDR3 is CATRQLTGELFF. CDR3 DNA: TGTGCCACCAGACAGCTCACCGGGGAGCTGTTTTTT.

The chain uses TRBV24-1 and TRBJ2-7, with D hard to call. The V gene's germline CDR1 is KGHDR and CDR2 SFDVKD. The ends were cut back, 2 bases at V and 3 bases at J, with 7 bases in the middle. This CDR3 has 13 amino acids. CDR3 loop: CATSDSGNYEQYF. The CDR3 region has the DNA TGTGCCACCAGTGATTCAGGTAACTACGAGCAGTACTTC.

This clone was recorded only once. V usage is TRBV9 and J usage is TRBJ1-3, with D hard to call. The germline V gene has CDR1 SGDLS and CDR2 YYNGEE. V was cut by 0 bases and J by 2 bases, with 6 bases left in between. This CDR3 comprises 14 residues. The CDR3 reads CASSVGEPGNTIYF. For the CDR3, the DNA is TGTGCCAGCAGCGTAGGAGAGCCTGGAAACACCATATATTTT. The variable domain in full, with the rest retrieved from reference TRBV9 and TRBJ1-3, is DSGVTQTPKHLITATGQRVTLRCSPRSGDLSVYWYQQSLDQGLQFLIQYYNGEERAKGNILERFSAQQFPDLHSELNLSSLELGDSALYFCASSVGEPGNTIYFGEGSWLTVV.

The chain carries TRBV28 and TRBJ1-1; D is unclear. Germline V gene data show CDR1 as MDHEN and CDR2 as SYDVKM. Deletions cut 2 bases from V and 1 base from J, with 8 bases between. The CDR3 is 14 amino acids. CDR3 nucleotides: TGTGCCAGCAGTTTAAACGGGAAGAACACTGAAGCTTTCTTT. This codes for CASSLNGKNTEAFF.

In nucleotides, the CDR3 is TGCGCCAGCAGCTTGGGCAGCGTTACCACAGATACGCAGTATTTT. This gives the protein CASSLGSVTTDTQYF. The chain uses TRBV5-1 and TRBJ2-3; D ambiguous. The CDR3 totals 15 residues. Germline lookup yields CDR1 SGHRS and CDR2 YFSETQ. Trimming cost V 0 bases and J 2 bases, with 10 bases left between them.

V is TRBV11-2 and J is TRBJ2-5; D gene uncertain. Trimming left V 0 bases short and J 9 bases short, with 20 bases between. Germline CDR1 is SGHAT and CDR2 is FQNNGV. CDR3 length equals 16 residues. CDR3 amino acids: CASSLDGYTAEIAQYF. The CDR3 region has the DNA TGTGCCAGCAGCTTAGACGGGTATACCGCCGAAATCGCCCAGTACTTC.

CDR3 in amino acids: CASRPGGAGGYTF. The CDR3, as DNA: TGTGCCAGCAGGCCCGGGGGGGCTGGTGGCTACACCTTC. The chain carries TRBV2 and TRBJ1-2, with D possibly TRBD1 on 6 matching bases. The V gene's germline CDR1 is SNHLY and CDR2 FYNNEI. V was cut by 6 bases and J by 7 bases, with 15 bases left in between. The CDR3 covers 13 residues.

The chain employs TRBV5-5 and TRBJ1-2, with a tentative D call TRBD1 (5 bases). The germline gives CDR1 SGHKS, CDR2 YYEKEE (reference sequence). This CDR3 spans 13 amino acids. V was pared by 0 bases and J by 5 bases, with 8 bases between. CDR3 in amino acids: CASSLGQRYGYTF. CDR3 coding DNA: TGTGCCAGCAGCTTGGGACAGAGATATGGCTACACCTTC.

This sequence joins TRBV4-2 and TRBJ2-3; 7 bases line up with TRBD1. Germline values: CDR1 LGHNA, CDR2 YNFKEQ. The CDR3 extends over 15 amino acids. V dropped 1 base and J dropped 4; count of bases not matched to a gene: 5. CDR3 coding DNA: TGTGCCAGCAGCCAAGGACAGGGTCGGGCAGATACGCAGTATTTT. Protein: CASSQGQGRADTQYF.

This chain connects TRBV5-4 to TRBJ2-2, with 7 bases fitting TRBD2. The CDR3 extends over 15 amino acids. Germline V gene lookup returns CDR1 SGHNT and CDR2 YYREEE (reference sequence). V gave up 2 bases and J gave up 2 bases; unmatched junction bases: 3. The CDR3: CASSFGGGNTGELFF. The CDR3 DNA is TGTGCCAGCAGCTTTGGGGGGGGAAACACCGGGGAGCTGTTTTTT.

The chain combines TRBV5-6 with TRBJ2-7, with 8 nucleotides matching TRBD1. V shed 3 bases and J 7 bases; nucleotides not matched to a gene: 6. Germline loops: CDR1 SGHDT, CDR2 YYEEEE. The CDR3 extends over 13 amino acids. The CDR3 region has the DNA TGTGCCAGCAGCTCCCGGACAGGGCGGGAGCAGTACTTC. It encodes CASSSRTGREQYF.

V gene TRBV6-5 combines with J gene TRBJ1-3; D is unresolved. The V end lost 11 bases, the J end lost 10 bases, and 18 bases lay between the germline ends. CDR1 and CDR2 from the germline V gene are MNHEY and SVGAGI. This CDR3 spans 12 amino acids. CDR3 DNA: TGTGCCCCCTCGAGGGAGTCTATTACCATATATTTT. Its translation is CAPSRESITIYF.

This clone was counted between two and nine times. The J gene is TRBJ1-2, the V gene TRBV9; D may be TRBD1 (5 bases). CDR3 length: 14 residues. V lost 4 bases and J 7 bases, leaving 17 bases between the germline ends. CDR1 and CDR2 from the germline V gene are SGDLS and YYNGEE. Here the CDR3 DNA reads TGTGCCAGCAGCCCTCCGGGAGGGACTTCTGGCTACACCTTC. This translates into CASSPPGGTSGYTF.